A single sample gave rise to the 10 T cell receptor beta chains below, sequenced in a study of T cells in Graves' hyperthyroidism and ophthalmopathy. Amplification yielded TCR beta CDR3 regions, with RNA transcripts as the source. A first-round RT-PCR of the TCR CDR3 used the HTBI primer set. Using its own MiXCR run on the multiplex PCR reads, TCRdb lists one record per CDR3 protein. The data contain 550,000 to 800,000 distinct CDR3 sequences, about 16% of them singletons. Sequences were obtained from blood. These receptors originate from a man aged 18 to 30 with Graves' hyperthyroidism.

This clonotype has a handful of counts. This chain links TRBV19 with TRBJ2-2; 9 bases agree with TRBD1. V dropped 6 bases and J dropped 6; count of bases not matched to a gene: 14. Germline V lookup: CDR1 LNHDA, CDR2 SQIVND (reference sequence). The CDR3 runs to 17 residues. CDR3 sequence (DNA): TGTGCCAGTAGGGGGACAGGGTCAAACGATGGGTCCGGGGAGCTGTTTTTT. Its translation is CASRGTGSNDGSGELFF.

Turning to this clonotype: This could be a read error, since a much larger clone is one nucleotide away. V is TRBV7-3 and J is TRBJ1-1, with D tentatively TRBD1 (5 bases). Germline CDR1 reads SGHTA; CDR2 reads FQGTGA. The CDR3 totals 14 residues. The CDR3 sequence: CASSLNGGGAEALF. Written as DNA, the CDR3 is TGTGCCAGCAGCTTAAACGGGGGTGGTGCTGAAGCTCTCTTT.

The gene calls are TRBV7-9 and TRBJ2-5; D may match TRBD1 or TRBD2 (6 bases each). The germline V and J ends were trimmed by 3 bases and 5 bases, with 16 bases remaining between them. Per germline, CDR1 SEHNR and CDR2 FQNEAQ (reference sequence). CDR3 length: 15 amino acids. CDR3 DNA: TGTGCCAGCAGCTTGCTTCGGGGGCGCGAGGAGACCCAGTACTTC. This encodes CASSLLRGREETQYF.

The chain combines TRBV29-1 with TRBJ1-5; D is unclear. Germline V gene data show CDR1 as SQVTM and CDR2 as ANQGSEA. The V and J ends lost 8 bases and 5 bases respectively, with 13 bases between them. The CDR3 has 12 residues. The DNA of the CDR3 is TGCAGCTACCAGGATGGGGATCAGCCCCAGCATTTT. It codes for CSYQDGDQPQHF.

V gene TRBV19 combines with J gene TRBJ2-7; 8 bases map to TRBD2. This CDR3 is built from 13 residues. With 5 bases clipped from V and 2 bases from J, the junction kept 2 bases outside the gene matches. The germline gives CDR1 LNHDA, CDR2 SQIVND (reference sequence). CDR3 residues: CASSAGGAYEQYF. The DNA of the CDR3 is TGTGCCAGTAGTGCGGGAGGAGCCTACGAGCAGTACTTC.

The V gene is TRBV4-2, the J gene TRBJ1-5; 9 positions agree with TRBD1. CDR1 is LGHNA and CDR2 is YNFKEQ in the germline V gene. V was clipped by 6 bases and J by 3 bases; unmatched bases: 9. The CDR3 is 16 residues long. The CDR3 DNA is TGTGCCAGCAGTCTCGGACAGGGGCCTACCAATCAGCCCCAGCATTTT. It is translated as CASSLGQGPTNQPQHF.

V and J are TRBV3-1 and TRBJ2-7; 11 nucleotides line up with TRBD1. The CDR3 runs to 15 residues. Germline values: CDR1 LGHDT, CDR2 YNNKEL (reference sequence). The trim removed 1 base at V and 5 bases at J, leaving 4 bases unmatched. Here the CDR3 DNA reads TGTGCCAGCAGCCAAGGGACAGGGGGCCTCCACGAGCAGTACTTC. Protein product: CASSQGTGGLHEQYF.

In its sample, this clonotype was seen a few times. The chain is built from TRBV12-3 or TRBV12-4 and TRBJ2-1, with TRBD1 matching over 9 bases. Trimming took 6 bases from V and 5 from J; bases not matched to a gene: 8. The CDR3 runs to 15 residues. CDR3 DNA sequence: TGTGCCAGCAGGCGACAGGGGGGGGTCCACAATGAGCAGTTCTTC. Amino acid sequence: CASRRQGGVHNEQFF.

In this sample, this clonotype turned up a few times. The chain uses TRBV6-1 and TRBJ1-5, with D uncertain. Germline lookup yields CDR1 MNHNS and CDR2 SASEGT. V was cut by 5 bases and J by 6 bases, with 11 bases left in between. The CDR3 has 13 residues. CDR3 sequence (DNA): TGTGCCAGCAGTCGAGGGAACGGTCAGCCCCAGCATTTT. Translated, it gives CASSRGNGQPQHF.

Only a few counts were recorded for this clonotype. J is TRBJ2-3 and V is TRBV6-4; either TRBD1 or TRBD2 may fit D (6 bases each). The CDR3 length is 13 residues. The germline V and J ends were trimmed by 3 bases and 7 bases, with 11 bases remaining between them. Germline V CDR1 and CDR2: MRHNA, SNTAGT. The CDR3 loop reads CASSDRRGNTQYF. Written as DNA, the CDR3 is TGTGCCAGCAGTGATCGGAGGGGGAATACGCAGTATTTT.